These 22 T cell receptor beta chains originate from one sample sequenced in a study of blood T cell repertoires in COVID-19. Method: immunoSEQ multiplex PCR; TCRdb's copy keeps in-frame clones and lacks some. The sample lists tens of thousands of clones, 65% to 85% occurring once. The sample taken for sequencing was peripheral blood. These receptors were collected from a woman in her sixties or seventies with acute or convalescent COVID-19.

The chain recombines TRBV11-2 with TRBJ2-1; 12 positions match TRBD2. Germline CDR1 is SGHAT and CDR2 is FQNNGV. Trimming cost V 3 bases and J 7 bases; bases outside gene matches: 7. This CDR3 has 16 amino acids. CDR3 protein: CASSFDLAGGDNEQFF. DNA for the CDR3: TGTGCCAGCAGCTTTGATCTAGCGGGAGGGGATAATGAGCAGTTCTTC.

The CDR3 here is CASSSTTGSQPQHF. The CDR3 region has the DNA TGTGCCAGCAGTTCCACGACAGGATCCCAGCCCCAGCATTTT. V usage is TRBV6-6 and J usage is TRBJ1-5; possibly TRBD1 for D (6 bases). Trimming took 4 bases from V and 7 from J, leaving 14 bases between them. The CDR3 length is 14 residues. CDR1 and CDR2 (germline): MNHNY, SVGAGI (reference sequence).

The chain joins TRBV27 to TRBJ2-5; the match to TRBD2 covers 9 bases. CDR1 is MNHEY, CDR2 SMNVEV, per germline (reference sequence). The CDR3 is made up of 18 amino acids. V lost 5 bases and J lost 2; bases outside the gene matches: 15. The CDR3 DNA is TGTGCCAGCAGTAGACAGGGTTGGCTAGCGGGGCAACAAGAGACCCAGTACTTC. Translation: CASSRQGWLAGQQETQYF.

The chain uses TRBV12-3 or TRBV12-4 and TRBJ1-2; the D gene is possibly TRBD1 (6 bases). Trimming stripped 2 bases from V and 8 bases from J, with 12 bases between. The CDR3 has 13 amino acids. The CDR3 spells CASSLFWDKGYTF. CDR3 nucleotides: TGTGCCAGCAGTTTATTTTGGGACAAGGGCTACACCTTC.

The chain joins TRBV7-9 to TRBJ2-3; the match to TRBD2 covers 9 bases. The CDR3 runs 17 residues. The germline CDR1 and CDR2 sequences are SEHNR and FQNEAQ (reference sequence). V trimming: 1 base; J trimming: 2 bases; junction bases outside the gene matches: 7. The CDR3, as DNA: TGTGCCAGCAGCTTAGAAATGGCGGGGGGGCCCACAGATACGCAGTATTTT. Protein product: CASSLEMAGGPTDTQYF.

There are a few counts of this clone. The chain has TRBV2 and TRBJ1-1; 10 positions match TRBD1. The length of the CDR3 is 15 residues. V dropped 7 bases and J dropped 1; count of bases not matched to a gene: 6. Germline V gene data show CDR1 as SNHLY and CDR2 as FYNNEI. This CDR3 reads CASTWDRGQNTEAFF. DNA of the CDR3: TGTGCCAGCACTTGGGACAGGGGACAGAACACTGAAGCTTTCTTT.

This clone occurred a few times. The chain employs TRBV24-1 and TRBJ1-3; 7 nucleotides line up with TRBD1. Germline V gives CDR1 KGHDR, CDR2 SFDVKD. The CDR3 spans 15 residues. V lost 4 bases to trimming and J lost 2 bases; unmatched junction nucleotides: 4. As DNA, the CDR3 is TGTGCCACCAGTGAAGAGACAGGGCCTGGAAACACCATATATTTT. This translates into CATSEETGPGNTIYF.

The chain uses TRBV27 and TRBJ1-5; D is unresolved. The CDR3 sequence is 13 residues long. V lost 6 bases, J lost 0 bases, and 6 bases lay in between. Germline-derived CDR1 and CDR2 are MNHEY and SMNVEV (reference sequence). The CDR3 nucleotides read TGTGCCAGCAGCCTCTTTAGCAATCAGCCCCAGCATTTT. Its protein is CASSLFSNQPQHF.

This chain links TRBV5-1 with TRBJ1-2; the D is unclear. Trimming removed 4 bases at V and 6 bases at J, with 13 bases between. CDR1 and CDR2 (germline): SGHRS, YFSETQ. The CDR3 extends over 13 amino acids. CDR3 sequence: CASSPNRVHGYTF. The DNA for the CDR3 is TGCGCCAGCAGCCCCAACCGGGTCCATGGCTACACCTTC. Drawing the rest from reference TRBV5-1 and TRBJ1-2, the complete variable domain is KAGVTQTPRYLIKTRGQQVTLSCSPISGHRSVSWYQQTPGQGLQFLFEYFSETQRNKGNFPGRFSGRQFSNSRSEMNVSTLELGDSALYLCASSPNRVHGYTFGSGTRLTVV.

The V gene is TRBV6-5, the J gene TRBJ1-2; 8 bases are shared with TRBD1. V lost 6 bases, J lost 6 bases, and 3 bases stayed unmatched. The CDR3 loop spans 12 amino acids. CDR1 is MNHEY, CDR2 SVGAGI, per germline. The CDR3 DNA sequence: TGTGCCAGCAGACAGGGGGAGCATGGCTACACCTTC. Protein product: CASRQGEHGYTF.

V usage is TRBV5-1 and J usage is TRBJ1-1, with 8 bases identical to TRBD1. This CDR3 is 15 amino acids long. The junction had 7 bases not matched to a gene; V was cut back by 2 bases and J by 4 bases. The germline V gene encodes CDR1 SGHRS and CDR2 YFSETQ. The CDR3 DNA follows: TGCGCCAGCAGCTTACAGGGGGGGGAGGCCACTGAAGCTTTCTTT. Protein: CASSLQGGEATEAFF.

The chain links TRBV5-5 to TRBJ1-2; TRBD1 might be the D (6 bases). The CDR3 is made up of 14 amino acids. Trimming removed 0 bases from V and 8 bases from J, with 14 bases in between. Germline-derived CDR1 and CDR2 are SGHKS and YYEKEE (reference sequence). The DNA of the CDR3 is TGTGCCAGCAGCTTGGCACGGGGGGCAGAGGGCTACACCTTC. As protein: CASSLARGAEGYTF.

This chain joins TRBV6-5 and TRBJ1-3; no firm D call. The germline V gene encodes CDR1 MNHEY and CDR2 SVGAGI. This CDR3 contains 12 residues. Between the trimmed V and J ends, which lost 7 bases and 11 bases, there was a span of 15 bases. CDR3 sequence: CASTGTGGAIYF. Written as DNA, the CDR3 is TGTGCCAGCACCGGAACCGGAGGCGCCATATATTTT.

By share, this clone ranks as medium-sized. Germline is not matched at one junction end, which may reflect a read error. CDR3 coding DNA: TGTGCCAGCAGCGAATGGGACAGGGGGATAAGTGGCTACACCTTC. It translates to CASSEWDRGISGYTF. The rearrangement links TRBV25-1 to TRBJ1-2, with 11 nucleotides matching TRBD1. Germline lookup yields CDR1 MGHDK and CDR2 SYGVNS. The length of the CDR3 is 15 residues.

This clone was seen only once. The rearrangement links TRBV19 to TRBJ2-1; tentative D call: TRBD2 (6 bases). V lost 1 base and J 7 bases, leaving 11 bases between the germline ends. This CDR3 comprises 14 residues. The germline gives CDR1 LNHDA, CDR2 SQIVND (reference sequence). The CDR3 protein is CASSIAPGRNEQFF. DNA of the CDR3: TGTGCCAGTAGTATAGCTCCGGGGAGGAATGAGCAGTTCTTC.

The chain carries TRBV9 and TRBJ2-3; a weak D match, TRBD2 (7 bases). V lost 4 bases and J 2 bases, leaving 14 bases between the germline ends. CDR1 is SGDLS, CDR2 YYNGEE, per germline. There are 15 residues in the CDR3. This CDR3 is CASSSMGGATDTQYF. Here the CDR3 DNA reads TGTGCCAGCAGCTCGATGGGGGGGGCCACAGATACGCAGTATTTT.

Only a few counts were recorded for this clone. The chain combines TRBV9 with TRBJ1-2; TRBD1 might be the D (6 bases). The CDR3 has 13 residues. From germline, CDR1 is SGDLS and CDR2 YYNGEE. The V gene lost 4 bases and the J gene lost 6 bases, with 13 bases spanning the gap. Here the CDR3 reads CASSPTGWDGYTF. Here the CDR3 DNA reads TGTGCCAGCAGCCCTACAGGGTGGGATGGCTACACCTTC.

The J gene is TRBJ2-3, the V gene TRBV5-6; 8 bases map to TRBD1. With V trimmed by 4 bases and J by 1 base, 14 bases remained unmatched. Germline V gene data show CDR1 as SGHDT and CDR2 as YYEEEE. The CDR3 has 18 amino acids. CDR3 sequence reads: CASSPTGDRGEGTDTQYF. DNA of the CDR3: TGTGCCAGCAGCCCGACCGGCGACAGGGGAGAAGGCACAGATACGCAGTATTTT.

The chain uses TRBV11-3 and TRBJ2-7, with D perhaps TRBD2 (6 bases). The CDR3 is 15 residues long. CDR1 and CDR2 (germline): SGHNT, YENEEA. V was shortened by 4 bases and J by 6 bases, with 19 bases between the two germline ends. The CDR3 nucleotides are TGTGCCAGCAGCTCCACTTTACCGGGAGTTAGCGAGCAGTACTTC. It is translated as CASSSTLPGVSEQYF.

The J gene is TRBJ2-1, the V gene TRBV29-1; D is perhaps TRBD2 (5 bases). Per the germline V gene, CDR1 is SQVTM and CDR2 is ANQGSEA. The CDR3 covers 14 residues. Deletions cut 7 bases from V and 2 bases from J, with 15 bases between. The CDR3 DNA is TGCAGCGGGATTCGATCCGGGGCCTACAATGAGCAGTTCTTC. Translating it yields CSGIRSGAYNEQFF.

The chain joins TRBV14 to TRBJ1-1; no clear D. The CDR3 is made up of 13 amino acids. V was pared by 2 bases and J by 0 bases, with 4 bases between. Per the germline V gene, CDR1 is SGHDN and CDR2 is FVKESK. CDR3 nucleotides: TGTGCCAGCAGCCAATTATTGAACACTGAAGCTTTCTTT. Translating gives CASSQLLNTEAFF.

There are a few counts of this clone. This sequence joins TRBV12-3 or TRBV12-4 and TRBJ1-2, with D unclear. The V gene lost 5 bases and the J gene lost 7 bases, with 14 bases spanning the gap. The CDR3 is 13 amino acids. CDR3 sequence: CASSVKRVTGYTF. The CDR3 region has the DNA TGTGCCAGCAGTGTTAAGCGGGTCACTGGCTACACCTTC.